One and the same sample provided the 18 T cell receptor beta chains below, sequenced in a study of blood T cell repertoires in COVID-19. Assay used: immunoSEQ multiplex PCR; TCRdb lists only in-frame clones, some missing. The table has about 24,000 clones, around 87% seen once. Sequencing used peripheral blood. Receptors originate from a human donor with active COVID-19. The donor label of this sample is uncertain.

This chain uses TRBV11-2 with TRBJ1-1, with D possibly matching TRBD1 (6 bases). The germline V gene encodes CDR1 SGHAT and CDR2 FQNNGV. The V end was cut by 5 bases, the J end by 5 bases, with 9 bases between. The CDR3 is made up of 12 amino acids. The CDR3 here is CASSRGATEAFF. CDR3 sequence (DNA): TGTGCCAGCAGCCGGGGGGCAACTGAAGCTTTCTTT.

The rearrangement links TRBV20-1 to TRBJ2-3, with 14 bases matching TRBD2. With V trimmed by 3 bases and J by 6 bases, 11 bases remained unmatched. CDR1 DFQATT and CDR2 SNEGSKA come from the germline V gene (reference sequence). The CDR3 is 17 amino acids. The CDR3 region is CSASRYRLAGGEDTQYF. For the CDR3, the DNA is TGCAGTGCTAGTCGGTACAGACTAGCGGGAGGGGAGGATACGCAGTATTTT.

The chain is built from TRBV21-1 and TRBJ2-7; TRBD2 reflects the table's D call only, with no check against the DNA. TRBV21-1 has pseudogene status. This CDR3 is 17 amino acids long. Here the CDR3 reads CASSKPGGLAGTYEQYF. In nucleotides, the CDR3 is TGTGCCAGCAGCAAACCGGGAGGGCTAGCGGGGACCTACGAGCAGTACTTC.

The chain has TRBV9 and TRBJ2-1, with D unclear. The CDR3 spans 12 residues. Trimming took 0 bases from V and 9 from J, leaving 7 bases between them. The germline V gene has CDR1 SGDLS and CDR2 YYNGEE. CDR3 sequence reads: CASSVGQSEQFF. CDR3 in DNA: TGTGCCAGCAGCGTAGGTCAGTCTGAGCAGTTCTTC.

This chain's CDR3 is CASSEGNRAPNTEAFF. The CDR3 coding sequence is TGTGCCAGCAGTGAGGGTAACAGGGCGCCGAACACTGAAGCTTTCTTT. The rearrangement uses TRBV2 and TRBJ1-1, with D perhaps matching TRBD1 (6 bases). Deletions cut 3 bases from V and 1 base from J, with 15 bases between. The CDR3 is 16 amino acids. Per germline, CDR1 SNHLY and CDR2 FYNNEI.

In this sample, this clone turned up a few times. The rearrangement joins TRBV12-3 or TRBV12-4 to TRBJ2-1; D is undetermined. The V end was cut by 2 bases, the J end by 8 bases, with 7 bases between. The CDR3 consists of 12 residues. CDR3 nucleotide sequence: TGTGCCAGCAGTTTATCACTCGATGAGCAGTTCTTC. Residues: CASSLSLDEQFF.

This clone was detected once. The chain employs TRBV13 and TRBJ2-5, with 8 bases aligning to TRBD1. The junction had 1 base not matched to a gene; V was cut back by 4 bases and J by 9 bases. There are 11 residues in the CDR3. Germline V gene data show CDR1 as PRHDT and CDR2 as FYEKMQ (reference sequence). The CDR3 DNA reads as TGTGCCAGCAGCTCAGGGGGCCCCCAGTACTTC. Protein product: CASSSGGPQYF. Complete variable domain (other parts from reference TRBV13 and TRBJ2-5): AAGVIQSPRHLIKEKRETATLKCYPIPRHDTVYWYQQGPGQDPQFLISFYEKMQSDKGSIPDRFSAQQFSDYHSELNMSSLELGDSALYFCASSSGGPQYFGPGTRLLVL.

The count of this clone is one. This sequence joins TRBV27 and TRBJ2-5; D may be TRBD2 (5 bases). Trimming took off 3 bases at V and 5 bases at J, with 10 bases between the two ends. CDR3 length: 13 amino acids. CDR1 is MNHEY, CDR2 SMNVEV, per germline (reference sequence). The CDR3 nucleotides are TGTGCCAGCAGTTTTTGGACGGGGGAGACCCAGTACTTC. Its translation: CASSFWTGETQYF.

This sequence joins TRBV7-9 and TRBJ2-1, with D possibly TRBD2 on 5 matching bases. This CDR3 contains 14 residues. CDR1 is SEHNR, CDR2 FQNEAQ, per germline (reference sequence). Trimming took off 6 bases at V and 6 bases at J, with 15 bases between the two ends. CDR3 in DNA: TGTGCCAGCAGGGATGCACTAGAGGCCAATGAGCAGTTCTTC. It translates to CASRDALEANEQFF.

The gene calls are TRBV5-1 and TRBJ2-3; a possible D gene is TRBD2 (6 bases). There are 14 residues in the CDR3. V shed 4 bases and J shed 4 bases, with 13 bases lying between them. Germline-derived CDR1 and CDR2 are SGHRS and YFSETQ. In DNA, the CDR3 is TGCGCCAGCAGCCAGGGACTTAGGGCAGATACGCAGTATTTT. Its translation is CASSQGLRADTQYF.

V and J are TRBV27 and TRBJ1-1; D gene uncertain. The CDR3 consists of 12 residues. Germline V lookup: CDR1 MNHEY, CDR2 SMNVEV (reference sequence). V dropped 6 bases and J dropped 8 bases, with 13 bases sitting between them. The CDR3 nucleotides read TGTGCCAGCAGCAAGAACCGGGGAGAAGCTTTCTTT. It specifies CASSKNRGEAFF.

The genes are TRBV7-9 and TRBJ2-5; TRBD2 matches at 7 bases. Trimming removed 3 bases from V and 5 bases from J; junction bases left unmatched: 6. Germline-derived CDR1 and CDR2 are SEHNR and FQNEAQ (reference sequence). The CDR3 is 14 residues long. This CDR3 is CASSFWEGRETQYF. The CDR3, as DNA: TGTGCCAGCAGCTTCTGGGAGGGCAGGGAGACCCAGTACTTC.

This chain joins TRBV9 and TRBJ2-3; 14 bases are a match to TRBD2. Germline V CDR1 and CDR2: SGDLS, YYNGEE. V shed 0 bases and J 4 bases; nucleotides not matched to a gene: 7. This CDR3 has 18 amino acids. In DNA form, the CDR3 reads TGTGCCAGCAGCGTAGCTAAGACTAGCGGGGGGGCCGCAGATACGCAGTATTTT. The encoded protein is CASSVAKTSGGAADTQYF.

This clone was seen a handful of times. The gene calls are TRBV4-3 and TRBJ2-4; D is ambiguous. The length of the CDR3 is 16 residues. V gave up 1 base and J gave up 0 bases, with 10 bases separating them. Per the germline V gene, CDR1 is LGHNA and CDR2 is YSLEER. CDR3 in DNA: TGCGCCAGCAGCCAAGGTGGCTCGCTAGCCAAAAACATTCAGTACTTC. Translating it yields CASSQGGSLAKNIQYF.

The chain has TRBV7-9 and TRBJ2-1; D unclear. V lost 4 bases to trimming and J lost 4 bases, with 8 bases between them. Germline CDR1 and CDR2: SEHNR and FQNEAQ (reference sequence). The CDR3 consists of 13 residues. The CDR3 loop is CASSSSLYNEQFF. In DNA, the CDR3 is TGTGCCAGCAGCTCAAGTCTATACAATGAGCAGTTCTTC.

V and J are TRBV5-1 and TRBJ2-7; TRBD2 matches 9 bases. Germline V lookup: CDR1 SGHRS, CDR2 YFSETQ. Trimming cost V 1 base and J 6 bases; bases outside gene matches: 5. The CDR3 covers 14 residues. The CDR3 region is CASSLLREGGEQYF. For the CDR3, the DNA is TGCGCCAGCAGCTTGTTGCGGGAGGGCGGCGAGCAGTACTTC.

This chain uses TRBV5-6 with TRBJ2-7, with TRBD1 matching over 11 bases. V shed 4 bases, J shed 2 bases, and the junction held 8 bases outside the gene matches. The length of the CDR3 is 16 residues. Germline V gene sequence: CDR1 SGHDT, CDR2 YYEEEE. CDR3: CASSRTPGQGAYEQYF. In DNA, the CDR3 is TGTGCCAGCAGCCGAACCCCGGGACAGGGGGCCTACGAGCAGTACTTC.

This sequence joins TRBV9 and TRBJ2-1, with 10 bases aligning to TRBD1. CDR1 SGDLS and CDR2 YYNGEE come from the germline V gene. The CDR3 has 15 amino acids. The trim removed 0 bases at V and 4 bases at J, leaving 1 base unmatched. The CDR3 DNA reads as TGTGCCAGCAGCGTAGGACAGGGGGCATACAATGAGCAGTTCTTC. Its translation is CASSVGQGAYNEQFF. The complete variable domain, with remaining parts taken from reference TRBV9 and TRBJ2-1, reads DSGVTQTPKHLITATGQRVTLRCSPRSGDLSVYWYQQSLDQGLQFLIQYYNGEERAKGNILERFSAQQFPDLHSELNLSSLELGDSALYFCASSVGQGAYNEQFFGPGTRLTVL.